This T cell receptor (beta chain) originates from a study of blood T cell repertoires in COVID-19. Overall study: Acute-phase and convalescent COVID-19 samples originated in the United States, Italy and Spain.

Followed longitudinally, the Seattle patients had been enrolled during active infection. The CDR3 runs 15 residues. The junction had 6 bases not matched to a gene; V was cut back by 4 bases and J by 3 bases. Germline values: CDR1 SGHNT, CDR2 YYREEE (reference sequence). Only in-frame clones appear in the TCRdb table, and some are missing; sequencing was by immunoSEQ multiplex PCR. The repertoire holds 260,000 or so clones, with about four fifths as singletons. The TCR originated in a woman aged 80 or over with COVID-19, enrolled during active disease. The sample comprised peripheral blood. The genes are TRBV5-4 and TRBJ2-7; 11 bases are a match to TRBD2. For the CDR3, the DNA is TGTGCCAGCAGCCTTCTGGGACTAGCGGACTACGAGCAGTACTTC. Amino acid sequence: CASSLLGLADYEQYF. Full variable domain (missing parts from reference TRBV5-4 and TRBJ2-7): ETGVTQSPTHLIKTRGQQVTLRCSSQSGHNTVSWYQQALGQGPQFIFQYYREEENGRGNFPPRFSGLQFPNYSSELNVNALELDDSALYLCASSLLGLADYEQYFGPGTRLTVT.